This T cell receptor (beta chain) was captured by sequencing in a study of blood T cells in healthy people across ages (dated by TCRdb to the mid-2010s). A note on the overall study: In model experiments, template switching captured about one uniquely barcoded TCR beta cDNA molecule for every two T cells. To avoid experimental bias, donors of different ages were spread randomly across the sequencing lanes. To track age-related changes in TCR beta repertoire diversity, the study relied on deep sequencing normalized with unique cDNA molecular identifiers. For two donors (one aged 18 to 29 and one aged 80 or older), the study analyzed two additional independent replicas of 1 million unique cDNA reads from the same blood draw. Donors were grouped into four age groups: young (average approximately 15 years), middle-aged (39), aged (around 66) and long-lived (approximately 82). The investigation overall reported the following: Estimates of total diversity based on one million sequenced T cells were regarded as lower bounds and as underestimates. The long-lived group showed more naive CD4+ T cells, fewer expanded clones and increased TCR diversity than the aged group, suggesting age selection. Observed TCR beta diversity per million T cells fell roughly linearly with age, and a significant reduction was already apparent by age roughly 41. A strong correlation was found between observed TCR beta diversity and the percentage of naive T cells measured by flow cytometry. The CMV infection status of donors was not known, potentially confounding age-related changes in expanded clonotypes. Since profiling was done on bulk unsorted PBMCs, naive and antigen-experienced compartments could not be conclusively compared.

The approximately 40 donors, aged roughly 6 to 90 years, were systemically healthy Caucasian individuals from Russia. Each donor gave approximately 9.3 milliliters of peripheral blood, collected into EDTA-treated Vacutainer tubes. Ficoll-Paque density-gradient centrifugation was used to isolate PBMCs, with at least 7 million per sample. Total RNA, at least 6 micrograms per sample, was extracted from PBMCs with Trizol reagent. Naive CD45RAhigh/CD27high T cell percentages were measured by flow cytometry on a PBMC aliquot from every donor. The library relied on 5' RACE. Instrument on record: Illumina HiSeq 2500. A second roughly 6 to 11 cycle PCR used a sample-barcoded 5' primer and a J-beta primer mix. Each TCR beta cDNA molecule received a unique molecular identifier from a template-switch 5' adaptor carrying 12 random nucleotides. Each sample yielded at least 2.5 million CDR3-containing paired-end reads. The Mint cDNA synthesis kit, primed by a TRBC-specific oligonucleotide, was used to synthesize first-strand cDNA from all RNA. All cDNA was treated with uracil-DNA glycosylase and then went through a first 18-cycle PCR with the universal primers M1SS and BC2_uni_R. For the original study's pipeline: Normalization of each sample was performed by random selection of 1 million high-quality reads, each carrying a distinct molecular identifier. Instead of being binned into consensus sequences, reads that shared molecular identifiers were thrown out. MiTCR, with a Q25 quality threshold and the strictest error-elimination algorithm, was used for CDR3 identification, clonotype clustering and error correction. A nonparametric unseen species model using Euler transformation provided a lower-bound estimate of total TCR beta diversity. The public reads were quality trimmed at Q25 with fastp and then assembled into clones with MiXCR by TCRdb, keeping productive beta chains. Each entry is one CDR3 protein sequence, shown with its most common DNA and genes. The V and J calls here are based on TCRdb, not the publication. This sample holds under 1,000,000 distinct CDR3 sequences; around 36% were observed only once. The ten largest clones represent roughly 13% of the sample.

Notes on this clonotype: This clone's antigen is unknown. The record has no base qualities; no much larger clone is one base away.

Spanning cysteine to phenylalanine, the CDR3 consists of 15 amino acids. Just the 45-base CDR3 DNA is kept, in frame starting at base 1. The trim is 3 bases for V and 7 bases for J, with a gap of 18 bases between the germline ends. This chain is built from TRBV12-3 or TRBV12-4 and TRBJ2-5; TRBD2 might be the D gene, on 6 matching bases. The material sequenced was blood. The source of this sequence is a man between 18 and 35 years old in good health. The DNA reads TGTGCCAGCAGTTTTCGGGGGAAGCGGGCTGGGACCCAGTACTTC. This gives the protein CASSFRGKRAGTQYF.